This T cell receptor (beta chain) was captured by sequencing in a study of cytomegalovirus exposure and HLA in healthy donors. Amplification used 60 Vbeta primers and 13 Jbeta primers. Authors' methods: An analysis performed later counted about 80 million unique TCR beta chains (roughly 11 million of them shared). Sequencing used immunoSEQ multiplex PCR; TCRdb keeps in-frame clones, though not all of them. From that table come the V and J calls and clone size; the DNA was used to work out D and trimming. The table includes roughly 170,000 clones, under 90% detected once. As regards this clone: Its cognate antigen is unknown.

J lost 4 bases, V lost 4 bases, and 10 bases had no gene match. Germline CDR1 reads SGHRS; CDR2 reads YFSETQ. CDR3 length: 15 residues. The study, taken as a whole, reports: Later work found most CMV-associated TCR beta chains apparently HLA-restricted. Productive status was seen about 87% or about 30% of the time for most TCR beta V segments in an earlier analysis. Analysis performed later found roughly 18,000 TCR beta sequences associated with HLA alleles at 0.05 false discovery rate.

Sequencing input: PBMCs. The chain recombines TRBV5-1 with TRBJ1-2, with 7 bases matching TRBD1. The source is a man between 18 and 29 years old in good health and CMV-seronegative. CDR3 amino acids: CASSPGQVSIYGYTF. The CDR3 DNA sequence: TGCGCCAGCAGCCCCGGACAGGTCAGCATCTATGGCTACACCTTC.